A single sample gave rise to the 8 T cell receptor beta chains below, sequenced in a study of human T cells and chemical hapten exposure. Regarding time point: healthy volunteer bleed at 2 weeks. Someone pulled total RNA out of unfractionated whole blood. A single record per CDR3 protein comes from TCRdb applying MiXCR to the RACE reads. The sample contains around 130,000 distinct CDR3 sequences, approximately 8.3% of which appear only once. Material for sequencing was whole blood. The origin of the receptors is a male donor in good health. Some clones in this sample may be carry-over from other donors' samples.

The table lists this clonotype with many counts. The chain recombines TRBV20-1 with TRBJ2-5, with 9 bases fitting TRBD2. Trimming took 1 base from V and 1 from J; bases not matched to a gene: 4. Germline loops: CDR1 DFQATT, CDR2 SNEGSKA (reference sequence). This CDR3 spans 15 amino acids. The CDR3 loop is CSARGLAASQETQYF. The CDR3 DNA reads TGCAGTGCTAGAGGACTAGCGGCCTCCCAAGAGACCCAGTACTTC.

The CDR3 DNA follows: TGCAGTGCCAACCCTGGGGAGGGGGACTCCTACGAGCAGTACTTC. Translated, it gives CSANPGEGDSYEQYF. J is TRBJ2-7 and V is TRBV20-1; tentatively, D is TRBD2 (7 bases). Germline V CDR1 and CDR2: DFQATT, SNEGSKA (reference sequence). The V gene lost 6 bases and the J gene lost 0 bases, with 18 bases spanning the gap. CDR3 length: 15 amino acids.

The chain carries TRBV19 and TRBJ2-1; 10 bases are shared with TRBD1. CDR3 size: 17 residues. J gave up 5 bases and V 4 bases, and 11 bases lay outside the gene matches. CDR1 LNHDA and CDR2 SQIVND come from the germline V gene (reference sequence). The CDR3 loop reads CASSSYRDRGGDNEQFF. DNA of the CDR3: TGTGCCAGTAGTAGCTATAGGGACAGGGGAGGTGACAATGAGCAGTTCTTC.

The chain links TRBV7-2 to TRBJ1-6; no clear D. The CDR3 sequence is 13 residues long. Trimming took 3 bases from V and 10 from J, leaving 10 bases between them. Germline assignment: CDR1 SGHTA and CDR2 FQGNSA. CDR3 coding DNA: TGTGCCAGCAGCTTCCTGGCACCCTCACCCCTCCACTTT. Protein sequence: CASSFLAPSPLHF.

This clonotype was picked up a small number of times. The chain links TRBV3-1 to TRBJ2-1; 13 bases are shared with TRBD2. This CDR3 region has 15 residues. Trimming at V came to 6 bases and at J to 7 bases, leaving 6 bases not matched to a gene. The germline V gene encodes CDR1 LGHDT and CDR2 YNNKEL (reference sequence). The CDR3 DNA sequence: TGTGCCAGCAGTTTCTGGACTAGCGGGAGTAATGAGCAGTTCTTC. It specifies CASSFWTSGSNEQFF.

This clonotype was seen only a few times. The chain couples TRBV6-5 to TRBJ2-7, with TRBD2 matching 7 bases. The germline gives CDR1 MNHEY, CDR2 SVGAGI. This CDR3 has 15 amino acids. With V trimmed by 6 bases and J by 0 bases, 8 bases remained unmatched. The CDR3 loop reads CASSLTSRGSYEQYF. CDR3 nucleotides: TGTGCCAGCAGCCTGACTAGCCGGGGCTCCTACGAGCAGTACTTC.

V and J are TRBV20-1 and TRBJ2-7; D remains ambiguous. The CDR3 is 15 residues long. V was pared by 6 bases and J by 1 base, with 19 bases between. Per the germline V gene, CDR1 is DFQATT and CDR2 is SNEGSKA (reference sequence). The CDR3 bases are TGCAGTGCCCGCCGATTTGGTCTTTTATCCTACGAGCAGTACTTC. Protein product: CSARRFGLLSYEQYF.

This chain connects TRBV19 to TRBJ1-1; possibly TRBD1 for D (6 bases). The V end lost 0 bases, the J end lost 0 bases, and 17 bases lay between the germline ends. Germline V gene lookup returns CDR1 LNHDA and CDR2 SQIVND (reference sequence). CDR3 size: 18 residues. The CDR3 coding sequence is TGTGCCAGTAGTATAGATTTCGACAGGAAAGGGGTGAACACTGAAGCTTTCTTT. This codes for CASSIDFDRKGVNTEAFF.